This T cell receptor delta chain was captured in a study of gamma-delta T cells after stem cell transplantation. CDR1 TSWWSYY and CDR2 QGS come from the germline V gene. The CDR3 loop spans 24 amino acids. Trimming removed 4 bases from V and 0 bases from J, with 31 bases in between. The sample holds a few counts of this clone. The translation of this DNA and the TCRdb protein of a much larger clone differ at residue 13, probably owing to a read error; the protein shown here is translated from the DNA. TCRdb re-called clones from the RT-PCR reads via CATT. There are about 1,500 delta-chain clones in the sample; 1.6% occur only once, and 44% lies in the top ten.

The sample was gamma-delta T cells. V usage is TRDV1 and J usage is TRDJ3; D possibly corresponds to TRDD3 (6 bases). The source is a human donor. It is not recorded whose cells these are; they may come from a transplant donor. CDR3 coding DNA: TGTGCTCTTGGGGCCCTAGTATCTACACTTACTGGGAGTCTTAGCTCCTGGGACACCCGACAGATGTTTTTC. Translation gives CALGALVSTLTGSLSSWDTRQMFF.